The rows below give T cell receptor beta chains drawn from one sample of a study of shared clonotypes between healthy human individuals. Method: immunoSEQ multiplex PCR; TCRdb's copy keeps in-frame clones and lacks some. The table includes about 600,000 clones, nearly 98% detected once. Input material: naive CD8+ T cells sorted from blood. The receptors stem from a man aged 30-40 years in good health. CDR3s include the opening cysteine and the closing phenylalanine or tryptophan. The D gene is left open where the match is weak. Size is omitted from some rows. Given values are once, few, many or a class for expanded clones.

size: .; J: TRBJ2-1; length: 15; D: .; V: TRBV11-2; DNA: TGTGCCAGCAGCTTAGAAGGGAGCTATTACAATGAGCAGTTCTTC; CDR3: CASSLEGSYYNEQFF
size: .; J: TRBJ2-7; length: 16; D: .; V: TRBV23-1; DNA: TGCGCCAGCAGTCAATCGGGCCGCGGGGCGGGCGACGAGCAGTACTTC; CDR3: CASSQSGRGAGDEQYF
size: .; J: TRBJ2-7; length: 13; D: TRBD2; V: TRBV6-5; DNA: TGTGCCAGCAGTCACAGCGGGAGTTACGAGCAGTACTTC; CDR3: CASSHSGSYEQYF
size: .; J: TRBJ2-7; length: 14; D: TRBD1; V: TRBV7-6; DNA: TGTGCCAGCAGCTTGACAGGGGGAGACTACGAGCAGTACTTC; CDR3: CASSLTGGDYEQYF
size: .; J: TRBJ1-5; length: 12; D: TRBD1; V: TRBV10-2; DNA: TGCGCCAGCACGACAGGGCATCAGCCCCAGCATTTT; CDR3: CASTTGHQPQHF
size: once; J: TRBJ2-1; length: 14; D: .; V: TRBV30; DNA: TGTGCCTGGAGTGGTGGAGTTGGTCACAATGAGCAGTTCTTC; CDR3: CAWSGGVGHNEQFF
size: .; J: TRBJ2-3; length: 15; D: TRBD2; V: TRBV11-2; DNA: TGTGCCAGCAGCTCCGGCGGGAGTAGCACAGATACGCAGTATTTT; CDR3: CASSSGGSSTDTQYF
size: .; J: TRBJ1-5; length: 17; D: TRBD1; V: TRBV14; DNA: TGTGCCAGCAGCCAAGCGCCGCGGGGACAGAATTATCAGCCCCAGCATTTT; CDR3: CASSQAPRGQNYQPQHF
size: .; J: TRBJ2-2; length: 17; D: TRBD1; V: TRBV9; DNA: TGTGCCAGCAGCGTATCCCGGGACAGGGGTGACACCGGGGAGCTGTTTTTT; CDR3: CASSVSRDRGDTGELFF
size: .; J: TRBJ2-1; length: 16; D: TRBD2; V: TRBV27; DNA: TGTGCCAGTTCCCCGGGGGCTAGCGGGGGCTACAATGAGCAGTTCTTC; CDR3: CASSPGASGGYNEQFF
size: .; J: TRBJ1-1; length: 15; D: TRBD1; V: TRBV10-3; DNA: TGTGCCATCAGTGAAGCGGACAGGGAGAACACTGAAGCTTTCTTT; CDR3: CAISEADRENTEAFF
size: once; J: TRBJ2-1; length: 14; D: TRBD1; V: TRBV6-5; DNA: TGTGCCAGCAGCCTAGGGACAGGCATCAATGAGCAGTTCTTC; CDR3: CASSLGTGINEQFF
size: .; J: TRBJ2-7; length: 15; D: .; V: TRBV6-1; DNA: TGTGCCAGCAGAGGACAGGAAAGGGACTTTAATCGTCCGTACTTC; CDR3: CASRGQERDFNRPYF
size: .; J: TRBJ1-2; length: 12; D: .; V: TRBV29-1; DNA: TGCAGCGTTGTAGGGGATCCCGGGGGCTACACCTTC; CDR3: CSVVGDPGGYTF
size: .; J: TRBJ2-1; length: 16; D: TRBD2; V: TRBV7-6; DNA: TGTGCCAGCAGCGGGCAAGGACTAGCGGGAGTTCATGAGCAGTTCTTC; CDR3: CASSGQGLAGVHEQFF
size: .; J: TRBJ1-1; length: 13; D: .; V: TRBV27; DNA: TGTGCCAGCAGTTTGCTGGGGCTTGGTGAAGCTTTCTTT; CDR3: CASSLLGLGEAFF
size: once; J: TRBJ2-2; length: 14; D: .; V: TRBV19; DNA: TGTGCCAGTAGTATCCATCGTTTAGCCGGGGAGCTGTTTTTT; CDR3: CASSIHRLAGELFF
size: .; J: TRBJ2-3; length: 16; D: TRBD2; V: TRBV7-3; DNA: TGTGCCAGCGGGACTAGCGGGGGGAATGGCACAGATACGCAGTATTTT; CDR3: CASGTSGGNGTDTQYF
size: .; J: TRBJ2-1; length: 18; D: TRBD2; V: TRBV29-1; DNA: TGCAGCGTTGACCCCGGACTAGCGGGAGGACCCTCCTACAATGAGCAGTTCTTC; CDR3: CSVDPGLAGGPSYNEQFF
size: .; J: TRBJ2-1; length: 14; D: .; V: TRBV18; DNA: TGTGCCAGCTCACCTCAATCGGGCTACAATGAGCAGTTCTTC; CDR3: CASSPQSGYNEQFF
size: .; J: TRBJ1-5; length: 16; D: TRBD1; V: TRBV7-8; DNA: TGTGCCAGCAGCTTAGCCGGTGGACAGGGAGGGCAGCCCCAGCATTTT; CDR3: CASSLAGGQGGQPQHF
size: .; J: TRBJ1-5; length: 14; D: .; V: TRBV27; DNA: TGTGCCAGTAAAAGTGGCAGGCTCAATCAGCCCCAGCATTTT; CDR3: CASKSGRLNQPQHF
size: .; J: TRBJ2-1; length: 14; D: .; V: TRBV6-7; DNA: TGTGCCAGCATGATGCTACGGGAGTCGGATGAGCAGTTCTTC; CDR3: CASMMLRESDEQFF
size: once; J: TRBJ1-2; length: 19; D: TRBD1; V: TRBV9; DNA: TGTGCCAGCAGCGTAGGGAATACGGGACAGGGGCCAGAACTCTATGGCTACACCTTC; CDR3: CASSVGNTGQGPELYGYTF
size: .; J: TRBJ2-1; length: 15; D: .; V: TRBV7-2; DNA: TGTGCCAGCAGCTTCGGCGACCCTTCCTACAATGAGCAGTTCTTC; CDR3: CASSFGDPSYNEQFF
size: once; J: TRBJ2-7; length: 12; D: .; V: TRBV7-9; DNA: TGTGCCAGCAGCTTGGGTTTCTACGAGCAGTACTTC; CDR3: CASSLGFYEQYF
size: .; J: TRBJ2-7; length: 15; D: TRBD1; V: TRBV9; DNA: TGTGCCAGCAGCGTCCGGGACAGGGAAAACAACGAGCAGTACTTC; CDR3: CASSVRDRENNEQYF
size: .; J: TRBJ2-1; length: 17; D: TRBD2; V: TRBV5-5; DNA: TGTGCCAGCAGCGTATTCCCAAGCGGGAGCTCCTACAATGAGCAGTTCTTC; CDR3: CASSVFPSGSSYNEQFF
size: .; J: TRBJ2-3; length: 16; D: TRBD2; V: TRBV9; DNA: TGTGCCAGCAGCGTGGGACTAGCGGGGGGTACGAATACGCAGTATTTT; CDR3: CASSVGLAGGTNTQYF
size: .; J: TRBJ2-7; length: 14; D: .; V: TRBV10-2; DNA: TGCGCCAGCCTAGCGCCCCAAAGCTCCTACGAGCAGTACTTC; CDR3: CASLAPQSSYEQYF
size: .; J: TRBJ2-2; length: 18; D: TRBD1; V: TRBV7-6; DNA: TGTGCCAGCAGCCCCGCGGGTGCAGGGGGCTGGAAAACCGGGGAGCTGTTTTTT; CDR3: CASSPAGAGGWKTGELFF
size: .; J: TRBJ2-7; length: 11; D: .; V: TRBV2; DNA: TGTGCCAGCAGCGGACCCCCCGAGCAGTACTTC; CDR3: CASSGPPEQYF
size: .; J: TRBJ1-4; length: 14; D: .; V: TRBV5-6; DNA: TGTGCCAGCAGCTTCCCGGCAACTAATGAAAAACTGTTTTTT; CDR3: CASSFPATNEKLFF
size: .; J: TRBJ2-3; length: 13; D: .; V: TRBV29-1; DNA: TGCAGCGTTAGGTTCCCTAGCCGGAATACGCAGTATTTT; CDR3: CSVRFPSRNTQYF
size: .; J: TRBJ2-7; length: 13; D: TRBD2; V: TRBV28; DNA: TGTGCCAGCAGACGACCGGGACTAGCGGGACAGTACTTC; CDR3: CASRRPGLAGQYF
size: once; J: TRBJ1-1; length: 13; D: .; V: TRBV18; DNA: TGTGCCAGCGGACTGCAGGCGAACACTGAAGCTTTCTTT; CDR3: CASGLQANTEAFF
size: once; J: TRBJ2-5; length: 14; D: .; V: TRBV4-3; DNA: TGCGCCAGCAGCCAAGTAGGGGCGCAAGAGACCCAGTACTTC; CDR3: CASSQVGAQETQYF
size: .; J: TRBJ2-3; length: 14; D: TRBD2; V: TRBV7-3; DNA: TGTGCCAGCAGCTTTGGACTAGCCACAGATACGCAGTATTTT; CDR3: CASSFGLATDTQYF
size: .; J: TRBJ2-7; length: 15; D: .; V: TRBV7-9; DNA: TGTGCCAGCACCCCTCTCAGGAGCCGCCCCTACGAGCAGTACTTC; CDR3: CASTPLRSRPYEQYF
size: .; J: TRBJ2-3; length: 18; D: TRBD2; V: TRBV29-1; DNA: TGCAGCGTTGAAGAGGGCCTAGCGGGTCTTCGCGGCACAGATACGCAGTATTTT; CDR3: CSVEEGLAGLRGTDTQYF
size: .; J: TRBJ2-3; length: 15; D: TRBD1; V: TRBV5-1; DNA: TGCGCCAGCAGCTGGACAGGGTTTGGGCCAGATACGCAGTATTTT; CDR3: CASSWTGFGPDTQYF
size: .; J: TRBJ2-7; length: 15; D: TRBD2; V: TRBV6-5; DNA: TGTGCCAGCAGTCCTTTAGCGGGAGAAGCAAACGAGCAGTACTTC; CDR3: CASSPLAGEANEQYF
size: .; J: TRBJ2-1; length: 16; D: .; V: TRBV6-6; DNA: TGTGCCAGCAGTTACTCGTCGCAGTTCCCCTACAATGAGCAGTTCTTC; CDR3: CASSYSSQFPYNEQFF
size: .; J: TRBJ1-2; length: 17; D: TRBD1; V: TRBV7-9; DNA: TGTGCCAGCAGCTCCACACCCGGGACAGGGGTTCCGCGGGGCTACACCTTC; CDR3: CASSSTPGTGVPRGYTF
size: .; J: TRBJ2-3; length: 18; D: TRBD2; V: TRBV5-4; DNA: TGTGCCAGCAGCAGAGGACTAGCGGGAGATATGACTACAGATACGCAGTATTTT; CDR3: CASSRGLAGDMTTDTQYF